What follows is one TCR beta chain and its context. Sequenced by immunoSEQ multiplex PCR; TCRdb stores in-frame clones only, minus some. The repertoire includes 90,000 to 150,000 clones, around 91% of them detected once, and 0.55% sits in the top ten. The data belong to a study of OX40 agonist ivuxolimab in advanced cancers. On the study more broadly: With ivuxolimab, an agonistic anti-OX40 (CD134) antibody, patients were treated.

The CDR3 is made up of 15 amino acids. The V gene's germline CDR1 is SGHRS and CDR2 YFSETQ. V trimming: 0 bases; J trimming: 7 bases; junction bases outside the gene matches: 7. The chain has TRBV5-1 and TRBJ1-2, with TRBD1 matching over 9 bases. This receptor was identified in an adult with an advanced solid tumor such as melanoma, head and neck, liver or kidney cancer. The starting material was CD4+ or CD8+ T cells sorted from blood, obtained in a trial of the OX40 agonist ivuxolimab. The CDR3: CASSLVWTGDGGYTF. The CDR3 nucleotides read TGCGCCAGCAGCTTGGTCTGGACAGGGGACGGTGGCTACACCTTC.